Following are 12 T cell receptor beta chains from one sample sequenced in a study of Tregs in tolerant kidney transplant recipients. The protocol was immunoSEQ multiplex PCR, while the TCRdb copy is restricted to in-frame clones and leaves out a portion. The sample includes 80,000 or so clones, around 90% of them seen just once. Related graft donors supplied nonmyeloablative bone marrow transplants, and mixed chimerism was transient. This specimen consisted of CD4+ T cells from blood (PBMCs), obtained 24 months after the transplant. These receptors all stem from a human patient who received a combined kidney and bone marrow transplant. Some T cells may be transferred from the graft donor.

The chain combines TRBV7-9 with TRBJ2-1, with TRBD2 matching over 10 bases. This CDR3 is built from 15 residues. Germline loops: CDR1 SEHNR, CDR2 FQNEAQ (reference sequence). V trimming: 1 base; J trimming: 7 bases; junction bases outside the gene matches: 4. DNA of the CDR3: TGTGCCAGCAGCTTAGTACTAGCGGGATTGAATGAGCAGTTCTTC. Encoded protein: CASSLVLAGLNEQFF.

The rearrangement links TRBV7-6 to TRBJ1-6, with TRBD1 identical over 7 bases. With 0 bases clipped from V and 15 bases from J, the junction kept 5 bases outside the gene matches. The germline V gene has CDR1 SGHVS and CDR2 FNYEAQ. The CDR3 spans 13 residues. CDR3 DNA: TGTGCCAGCAGCTTAGCGAGGGACAGTCTCCTCCACTTT. Translation: CASSLARDSLLHF.

This chain uses TRBV29-1 with TRBJ2-3, with 13 bases that match TRBD2. From germline, CDR1 is SQVTM and CDR2 ANQGSEA. The J segment lost 0 bases and the V segment lost 6 bases, leaving 12 bases of the junction unmatched. There are 18 residues in the CDR3. The CDR3 coding sequence is TGCAGCGTAGCAAAAACTAGCGGGGGGGCCTCTAGCACAGATACGCAGTATTTT. Translated: CSVAKTSGGASSTDTQYF.

This chain joins TRBV4-2 and TRBJ1-1, with D possibly TRBD1 on 6 matching bases. The CDR3 has 15 residues. Trimming shortened V by 2 bases and J by 2 bases, and 12 bases separated the two germline ends. Germline V gene lookup returns CDR1 LGHNA and CDR2 YNFKEQ. The CDR3 loop reads CASSQIQGLNTEAFF. DNA for the CDR3: TGTGCCAGCAGCCAAATTCAGGGGCTTAACACTGAAGCTTTCTTT.

This clone has only a few counts. The chain recombines TRBV7-3 with TRBJ1-2, with a tentative D call TRBD1 (6 bases). Trimming removed 0 bases at V and 6 bases at J, with 8 bases between. The CDR3 extends over 13 amino acids. Germline V CDR1 and CDR2: SGHTA, FQGTGA. CDR3 coding DNA: TGTGCCAGCAGCTTAACAGGACAGAATGGCTACACCTTC. Translating it yields CASSLTGQNGYTF.

The V and J genes are TRBV11-3 and TRBJ1-2; no firm D call. V was cut by 6 bases and J by 2 bases, with 10 bases left in between. Germline values: CDR1 SGHNT, CDR2 YENEEA. This CDR3 is built from 13 residues. The CDR3 DNA sequence: TGTGCCAGCAGTTGGGCCCCGAACTATGGCTACACCTTC. Translated, it gives CASSWAPNYGYTF.

The chain combines TRBV6-5 with TRBJ1-2; 8 nucleotides match TRBD1. The CDR3 is 15 amino acids. The germline V gene has CDR1 MNHEY and CDR2 SVGAGI. V was pared by 4 bases and J by 2 bases, with 6 bases of the junction left unmatched. This CDR3 is CASSSIRTGNYGYTF. The CDR3 coding sequence is TGTGCCAGCAGTTCCATTCGGACAGGGAACTATGGCTACACCTTC.

The rearrangement uses TRBV27 and TRBJ2-1; perhaps TRBD1 as D (6 bases). Germline V lookup: CDR1 MNHEY, CDR2 SMNVEV (reference sequence). Trimming shortened V by 3 bases and J by 7 bases, and 13 bases separated the two germline ends. The CDR3 runs to 14 residues. This CDR3 reads CASSFSQGWNEQFF. CDR3 DNA sequence: TGTGCCAGCAGTTTCAGTCAGGGGTGGAATGAGCAGTTCTTC.

This chain connects TRBV5-1 to TRBJ2-7, with D possibly being TRBD1 (6 bases). V lost 0 bases and J lost 7, with 11 bases in between. Germline loops: CDR1 SGHRS, CDR2 YFSETQ. The CDR3 has 13 residues. CDR3 bases: TGCGCCAGCAGCTTGGCCAGGGGTAGGGAGCAGTACTTC. As protein: CASSLARGREQYF.

J is TRBJ2-3 and V is TRBV11-2, with 12 bases matching TRBD2. CDR3 length equals 18 residues. The V gene's germline CDR1 is SGHAT and CDR2 FQNNGV. V shed 5 bases, J shed 3 bases, and the junction held 12 bases outside the gene matches. The CDR3 region has the DNA TGTGCCAGCAGCCTACGGACTAGCGGGATTTTGAGGACAGATACGCAGTATTTT. The encoded protein is CASSLRTSGILRTDTQYF.

CDR3 region: CASSQEADYSYEQYF. DNA for the CDR3: TGCGCCAGCAGCCAAGAAGCGGACTACTCCTACGAGCAGTACTTC. The chain joins TRBV4-3 to TRBJ2-7, with D perhaps matching TRBD2 (6 bases). V was shortened by 0 bases and J by 0 bases, with 9 bases between the two germline ends. The CDR3 contains 15 residues. CDR1 and CDR2 (germline): LGHNA, YSLEER.

CDR3 loop: CASTTERGGPNEQFF. In DNA, the CDR3 is TGTGCCAGCACCACGGAGCGGGGGGGCCCTAATGAGCAGTTCTTC. This chain uses TRBV7-8 with TRBJ2-1; 10 nucleotides agree with TRBD2. The CDR3 has 15 residues. CDR1 and CDR2 (germline): SGHVS, FQNEAQ. V trimming: 7 bases; J trimming: 7 bases; junction bases outside the gene matches: 10.